This passage covers 25 T cell receptor beta chains from one sample sequenced in a study of shared clonotypes between healthy human individuals. Profiled with immunoSEQ multiplex PCR; TCRdb holds only in-frame clones, not every one. The data contain 2,500,000 or so clones, under 95% of them singletons. Sample: naive CD4+ T cells from PBMCs. Subset defined: CD45RA+ positively selected. The receptors come from a young man in good health. Some clones in this sample may be carry-over from other donors' samples.

The chain carries TRBV4-1 and TRBJ2-5, with 10 nucleotides matching TRBD2. V trimming: 6 bases; J trimming: 5 bases; junction bases outside the gene matches: 3. Germline V gene data show CDR1 as MGHRA and CDR2 as YSYEKL. This CDR3 contains 13 residues. CDR3 sequence reads: CASSLAGVETQYF. Written as DNA, the CDR3 is TGCGCCAGCAGTCTAGCGGGAGTGGAGACCCAGTACTTC.

To note about this clone: The sample has other DNA sequences that encode this CDR3 too. The rearrangement uses TRBV28 and TRBJ2-7; D perhaps matches TRBD1 (6 bases). The germline gives CDR1 MDHEN, CDR2 SYDVKM. CDR3 length: 12 residues. V lost 3 bases and J 4 bases, leaving 7 bases between the germline ends. The CDR3 DNA reads TGTGCCAGCAGTTTGGGGACATACGAGCAGTACTTC. Amino acid sequence: CASSLGTYEQYF.

V and J are TRBV28 and TRBJ2-2; a weak D match, TRBD1 (6 bases). V lost 8 bases to trimming and J lost 4 bases, with 8 bases between them. Germline V gene lookup returns CDR1 MDHEN and CDR2 SYDVKM. The CDR3 contains 12 residues. The CDR3: CASEGVTGELFF. Here the CDR3 DNA reads TGTGCCAGCGAGGGGGTCACCGGGGAGCTGTTTTTT.

The V gene is TRBV4-3, the J gene TRBJ2-7; the D is unclear. V lost 4 bases to trimming and J lost 0 bases, with 7 bases between them. The CDR3 consists of 13 residues. Germline V gives CDR1 LGHNA, CDR2 YSLEER. CDR3 region: CASSPEVSYEQYF. In DNA form, the CDR3 reads TGCGCCAGCAGCCCGGAAGTCTCCTACGAGCAGTACTTC.

The chain recombines TRBV5-1 with TRBJ2-1; possible D gene TRBD2, 6 bases. The V and J ends lost 0 bases and 6 bases respectively, with 13 bases between them. The CDR3 is made up of 15 amino acids. Germline V gene sequence: CDR1 SGHRS, CDR2 YFSETQ. This CDR3 reads CASSLEGGILNEQFF. The CDR3, as DNA: TGCGCCAGCAGCTTGGAGGGCGGGATCCTCAATGAGCAGTTCTTC.

The chain carries TRBV23-1 and TRBJ2-1; 7 bases agree with TRBD2. TRBV23-1 has ORF status, its function being uncertain. With V trimmed by 1 base and J by 5 bases, 8 bases remained unmatched. The CDR3 is 16 amino acids. The chain's CDR3 is CASSQYPQRGNNEQFF. The CDR3 DNA reads as TGCGCCAGCAGTCAATATCCCCAGCGGGGTAACAATGAGCAGTTCTTC.

The V gene is TRBV5-1, the J gene TRBJ1-1; the D is unclear. The germline V gene has CDR1 SGHRS and CDR2 YFSETQ. V lost 5 bases to trimming and J lost 1 base, with 9 bases between them. The CDR3 totals 13 residues. CDR3: CASRGGENTEAFF. CDR3 bases: TGCGCCAGCAGGGGTGGGGAGAACACTGAAGCTTTCTTT.

This sequence joins TRBV5-1 and TRBJ1-1; 9 nucleotides agree with TRBD1. The germline gives CDR1 SGHRS, CDR2 YFSETQ. The length of the CDR3 is 16 residues. Losses at the gene ends were 4 bases for V and 1 base for J; bases not matched to a gene: 8. CDR3 DNA: TGCGCCAGCAGCCAGAGGACAGGGGACGCGAACACTGAAGCTTTCTTT. Translated: CASSQRTGDANTEAFF. Variable domain in full (rest from reference TRBV5-1 and TRBJ1-1): KAGVTQTPRYLIKTRGQQVTLSCSPISGHRSVSWYQQTPGQGLQFLFEYFSETQRNKGNFPGRFSGRQFSNSRSEMNVSTLELGDSALYLCASSQRTGDANTEAFFGQGTRLTVV.

The V and J genes are TRBV11-2 and TRBJ2-5; a possible D gene is TRBD2 (5 bases). CDR3 length: 15 residues. From germline, CDR1 is SGHAT and CDR2 FQNNGV. With 3 bases removed from V and 5 bases from J, the gap between germline ends came to 16 bases. The CDR3 sequence is CASSFRSGSGETQYF. The DNA of the CDR3 is TGTGCCAGCAGCTTTCGAAGCGGTTCTGGGGAGACCCAGTACTTC. The complete variable domain, with remaining parts taken from reference TRBV11-2 and TRBJ2-5, reads EAGVAQSPRYKIIEKRQSVAFWCNPISGHATLYWYQQILGQGPKLLIQFQNNGVVDDSQLPKDRFSAERLKGVDSTLKIQPAKLEDSAVYLCASSFRSGSGETQYFGPGTRLLVL.

The chain couples TRBV19 to TRBJ1-1, with D maybe TRBD1 (5 bases). There are 16 residues in the CDR3. V dropped 3 bases and J dropped 4 bases, with 18 bases sitting between them. Looked up from germline, CDR1 is LNHDA and CDR2 is SQIVND (reference sequence). The CDR3 DNA is TGTGCCAGTAGTATGGGGGGAGTTGGGTGGCCCACTGAAGCTTTCTTT. Translating it yields CASSMGGVGWPTEAFF.

This chain uses TRBV5-1 with TRBJ1-1, with unresolved D. The CDR3 consists of 13 residues. V was pared by 5 bases and J by 1 base, with 9 bases between. The germline CDR1 and CDR2 sequences are SGHRS and YFSETQ. Written as DNA, the CDR3 is TGCGCCAGCAGGGCCCCGGGGAACACTGAAGCTTTCTTT. Translated, it gives CASRAPGNTEAFF.

The rearrangement uses TRBV6-5 and TRBJ1-1, with no clear D. The CDR3 covers 12 residues. Trimming removed 2 bases at V and 7 bases at J, with 8 bases between. The V gene's germline CDR1 is MNHEY and CDR2 SVGAGI. The CDR3 loop reads CASSYVSNEAFF. CDR3 in DNA: TGTGCCAGCAGTTACGTTTCAAATGAAGCTTTCTTT.

This chain joins TRBV10-3 and TRBJ2-1, with TRBD2 as a possible D gene (5 bases). The CDR3 is made up of 12 amino acids. Deletions cut 8 bases from V and 7 bases from J, with 12 bases between. The germline V gene encodes CDR1 ENHRY and CDR2 SYGVKD. This CDR3 is CAIHGGGNEQFF. CDR3 bases: TGTGCCATCCACGGTGGCGGGAATGAGCAGTTCTTC.

The V call is TRBV7-2, the J call TRBJ1-1; D is uncertain. The CDR3 loop spans 14 amino acids. The germline gives CDR1 SGHTA, CDR2 FQGNSA. V lost 5 bases and J lost 2, with 12 bases in between. In nucleotides, the CDR3 is TGTGCCAGCAGCGCCTTCACAGAAAACACTGAAGCTTTCTTT. Its translation: CASSAFTENTEAFF.

The chain recombines TRBV11-2 with TRBJ2-7, with 8 bases that match TRBD1. Losses at the gene ends were 2 bases for V and 2 bases for J; bases not matched to a gene: 5. CDR1 SGHAT and CDR2 FQNNGV come from the germline V gene. CDR3 size: 15 residues. CDR3 nucleotides: TGTGCCAGCAGCTTAAGGCCAGGGGGCCCCTACGAGCAGTACTTC. Protein sequence: CASSLRPGGPYEQYF.

This chain connects TRBV10-2 to TRBJ2-3, with 8 bases identical to TRBD1. CDR1 and CDR2 (germline): WSHSY, SAAADI. Trimming at V came to 11 bases and at J to 2 bases, leaving 6 bases not matched to a gene. This CDR3 spans 13 amino acids. The CDR3, as DNA: TGCGCCGGACCAGGGGGCCTCACAGATACGCAGTATTTT. Residues: CAGPGGLTDTQYF.

The chain combines TRBV5-1 with TRBJ2-5, with TRBD2 as a possible D gene (6 bases). Deletions cut 0 bases from V and 3 bases from J, with 9 bases between. The CDR3 is 14 amino acids. Looked up from germline, CDR1 is SGHRS and CDR2 is YFSETQ. This chain's CDR3 is CASSLETSEETQYF. In DNA form, the CDR3 reads TGCGCCAGCAGCTTGGAGACTAGTGAAGAGACCCAGTACTTC.

J is TRBJ2-1 and V is TRBV25-1; D gene unclear. Germline CDR1 reads MGHDK; CDR2 reads SYGVNS. The CDR3 spans 14 residues. Trimming left V 3 bases short and J 4 bases short, with 10 bases between. Here the CDR3 reads CASSDPGEYNEQFF. DNA for the CDR3: TGTGCCAGCAGTGACCCAGGAGAGTACAATGAGCAGTTCTTC.

This clone was seen a handful of times. This chain uses TRBV11-3 with TRBJ2-7; D possibly uses TRBD1 or TRBD2 (6 bases each). Germline V CDR1 and CDR2: SGHNT, YENEEA. This CDR3 region has 13 residues. Trimming took off 4 bases at V and 6 bases at J, with 13 bases between the two ends. CDR3 coding DNA: TGTGCCAGCAGCTCCCGAGGGGGGCGCGAGCAGTACTTC. Translating gives CASSSRGGREQYF. Full variable domain (outside the CDR3, taken from reference TRBV11-3 and TRBJ2-7): EAGVVQSPRYKIIEKKQPVAFWCNPISGHNTLYWYLQNLGQGPELLIRYENEEAVDDSQLPKDRFSAERLKGVDSTLKIQPAELGDSAVYLCASSSRGGREQYFGPGTRLTVT.

On this clone: A junction end diverges from the germline sequence, so it may reflect a read error. This chain links TRBV19 with TRBJ2-1, with TRBD2 identical over 15 bases. The CDR3 covers 19 residues. Germline V gives CDR1 LNHDA, CDR2 SQIVND (reference sequence). CDR3 residues: CASSIWTSGRAVSYNEKFF. The CDR3 nucleotides read TGTGCCAGTAGTATATGGACTAGCGGGAGGGCCGTCTCCTACAATGAGAAGTTCTTC.

The CDR3 loop is CASSFGLSFTEAFF. The CDR3 DNA sequence: TGTGCCAGCAGTTTCGGTCTGAGTTTCACTGAAGCTTTCTTT. This sequence joins TRBV27 and TRBJ1-1, with D unresolved. CDR3 length: 14 amino acids. Germline V gene data show CDR1 as MNHEY and CDR2 as SMNVEV (reference sequence). Trimming stripped 3 bases from V and 4 bases from J, with 12 bases between.

This chain uses TRBV5-6 with TRBJ1-1; tentative D call: TRBD1 (5 bases). The length of the CDR3 is 12 residues. The germline V and J ends were trimmed by 3 bases and 7 bases, with 10 bases remaining between them. Germline assignment: CDR1 SGHDT and CDR2 YYEEEE. The CDR3 DNA reads as TGTGCCAGCAGCTGGGACCAGGGTGAAGCTTTCTTT. It yields the protein CASSWDQGEAFF.

The V and J genes are TRBV9 and TRBJ1-2; TRBD1 might be the D (5 bases). Trimming removed 3 bases from V and 5 bases from J, with 29 bases in between. Germline CDR1 SGDLS, CDR2 YYNGEE. This CDR3 contains 19 residues. The CDR3 DNA reads TGTGCCAGCAGCGCCCGCGGGGGGGACGGGACCTCTGTATTATATGGCTACACCTTC. This sequence encodes CASSARGGDGTSVLYGYTF.

This clone was detected once. This chain links TRBV6-1 with TRBJ2-7, with D perhaps matching TRBD2 (5 bases). The ends were cut back, 2 bases at V and 3 bases at J, with 11 bases in the middle. The CDR3 contains 14 residues. In germline, CDR1 is MNHNS, CDR2 SASEGT. CDR3 in amino acids: CASSEYPGIYEQYF. DNA for the CDR3: TGTGCCAGCAGTGAATACCCGGGGATCTACGAGCAGTACTTC.

The J gene is TRBJ1-2, the V gene TRBV5-6; D is unresolved. With 0 bases removed from V and 7 bases from J, the gap between germline ends came to 10 bases. The germline V gene encodes CDR1 SGHDT and CDR2 YYEEEE. CDR3 size: 13 residues. The CDR3 coding sequence is TGTGCCAGCAGCTTGGAAGTTGCCTTTGGCTACACCTTC. Translated: CASSLEVAFGYTF. The full variable domain, completed using reference TRBV5-6 and TRBJ1-2, is DAGVTQSPTHLIKTRGQQVTLRCSPKSGHDTVSWYQQALGQGPQFIFQYYEEEERQRGNFPDRFSGHQFPNYSSELNVNALLLGDSALYLCASSLEVAFGYTFGSGTRLTVV.